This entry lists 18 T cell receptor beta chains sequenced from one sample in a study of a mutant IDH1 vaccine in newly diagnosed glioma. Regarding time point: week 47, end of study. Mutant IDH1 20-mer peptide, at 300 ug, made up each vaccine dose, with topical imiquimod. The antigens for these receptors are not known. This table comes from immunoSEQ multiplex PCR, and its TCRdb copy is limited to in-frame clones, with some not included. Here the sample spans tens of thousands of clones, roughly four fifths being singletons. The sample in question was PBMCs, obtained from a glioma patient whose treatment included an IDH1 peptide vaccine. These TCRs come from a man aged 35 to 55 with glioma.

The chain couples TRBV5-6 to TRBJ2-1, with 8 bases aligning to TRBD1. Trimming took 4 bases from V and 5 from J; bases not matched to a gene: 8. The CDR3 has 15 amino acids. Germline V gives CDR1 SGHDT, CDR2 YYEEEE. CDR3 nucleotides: TGTGCCAGCAGCAATTACGGGACAGGTAACAATGAGCAGTTCTTC. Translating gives CASSNYGTGNNEQFF.

CDR3 bases: TGCGCCAGCAGCAACCCTATGGCCGGAAGGGTTGAAAAACTGTTTTTT. Translated: CASSNPMAGRVEKLFF. This chain links TRBV5-1 with TRBJ1-4; D call uncertain. There are 16 residues in the CDR3. V gave up 4 bases and J gave up 7 bases, with 20 bases separating them. Germline CDR1 SGHRS, CDR2 YFSETQ.

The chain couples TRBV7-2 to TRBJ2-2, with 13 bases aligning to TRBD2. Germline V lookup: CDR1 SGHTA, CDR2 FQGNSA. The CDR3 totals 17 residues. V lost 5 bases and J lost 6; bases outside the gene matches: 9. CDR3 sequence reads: CASSRGLAGRMAGELFF. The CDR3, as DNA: TGTGCCAGCAGCCGGGGACTAGCGGGACGAATGGCCGGGGAGCTGTTTTTT.

The CDR3 spells CSVEGEAGRGLTSNTGELFF. The CDR3 coding sequence is TGCAGCGTTGAAGGGGAAGCGGGGCGAGGATTGACGTCGAACACCGGGGAGCTGTTTTTT. The chain couples TRBV29-1 to TRBJ2-2, with 7 bases lining up with TRBD2. Per the germline V gene, CDR1 is SQVTM and CDR2 is ANQGSEA. The length of the CDR3 is 20 residues. V dropped 1 base and J dropped 0; count of bases not matched to a gene: 17.

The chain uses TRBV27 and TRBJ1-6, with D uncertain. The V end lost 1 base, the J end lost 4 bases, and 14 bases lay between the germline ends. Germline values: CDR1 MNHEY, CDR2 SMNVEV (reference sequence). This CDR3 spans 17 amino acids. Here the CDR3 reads CASSLLGGPSYNSPLHF. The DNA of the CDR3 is TGTGCCAGCAGTTTATTGGGCGGGCCGAGTTATAATTCACCCCTCCACTTT.

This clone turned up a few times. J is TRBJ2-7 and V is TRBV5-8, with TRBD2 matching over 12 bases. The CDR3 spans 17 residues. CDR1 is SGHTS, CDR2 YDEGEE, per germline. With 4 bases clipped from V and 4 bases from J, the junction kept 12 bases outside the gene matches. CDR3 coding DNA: TGTGCCAGCAGCCATTACCACTCTAGCGGGAGGGGTTACGAGCAGTACTTC. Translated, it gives CASSHYHSSGRGYEQYF.

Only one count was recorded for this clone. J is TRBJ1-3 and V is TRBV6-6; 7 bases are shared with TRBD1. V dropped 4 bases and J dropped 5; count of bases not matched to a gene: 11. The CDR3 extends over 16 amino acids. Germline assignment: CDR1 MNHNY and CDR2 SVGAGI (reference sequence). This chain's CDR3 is CASSLRGGALRNTIYF. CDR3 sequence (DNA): TGTGCCAGCAGTTTACGAGGGGGCGCGTTAAGAAACACCATATATTTT.

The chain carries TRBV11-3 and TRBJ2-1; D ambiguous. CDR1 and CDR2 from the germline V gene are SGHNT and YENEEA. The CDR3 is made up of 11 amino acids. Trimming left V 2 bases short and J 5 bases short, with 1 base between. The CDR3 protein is CASSLHNEQFF. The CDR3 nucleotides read TGTGCCAGCAGCTTACACAATGAGCAGTTCTTC.

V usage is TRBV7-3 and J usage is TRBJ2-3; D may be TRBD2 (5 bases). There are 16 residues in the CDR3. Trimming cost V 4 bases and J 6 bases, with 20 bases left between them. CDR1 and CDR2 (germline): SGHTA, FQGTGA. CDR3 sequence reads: CASSSSLTGIRDTQYF. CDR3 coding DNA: TGTGCCAGCAGCTCATCCTTGACGGGGATAAGGGATACGCAGTATTTT.

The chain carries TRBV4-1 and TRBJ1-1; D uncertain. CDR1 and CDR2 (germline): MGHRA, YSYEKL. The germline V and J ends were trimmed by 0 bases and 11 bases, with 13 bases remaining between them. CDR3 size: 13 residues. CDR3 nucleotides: TGCGCCAGCAGCCAAGATAGAGTAGCGGGGGCTTTCTTT. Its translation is CASSQDRVAGAFF.

CDR3 sequence reads: CAWSVHGGRTGELFF. The CDR3 nucleotides are TGTGCCTGGAGTGTACATGGGGGCCGAACCGGGGAGCTGTTTTTT. J is TRBJ2-2 and V is TRBV30; a weak D match, TRBD1 (6 bases). Germline V gives CDR1 GTSNPN, CDR2 SVGIG (reference sequence). V was shortened by 0 bases and J by 5 bases, with 13 bases between the two germline ends. The CDR3 covers 15 residues.

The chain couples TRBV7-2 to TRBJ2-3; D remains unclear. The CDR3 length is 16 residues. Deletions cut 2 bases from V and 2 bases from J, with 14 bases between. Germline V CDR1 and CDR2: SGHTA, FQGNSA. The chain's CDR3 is CASSLYSSHPTDTQYF. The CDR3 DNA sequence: TGTGCCAGCAGCTTATATTCCTCGCACCCCACAGATACGCAGTATTTT.

CDR3 coding DNA: TGCAGTGCCCTGACCTACAATGAGCAGTTCTTC. As protein: CSALTYNEQFF. The V call is TRBV20-1, the J call TRBJ2-1; unclear D gene. This CDR3 has 11 residues. From germline, CDR1 is DFQATT and CDR2 SNEGSKA (reference sequence). With 6 bases removed from V and 2 bases from J, the gap between germline ends came to 5 bases.

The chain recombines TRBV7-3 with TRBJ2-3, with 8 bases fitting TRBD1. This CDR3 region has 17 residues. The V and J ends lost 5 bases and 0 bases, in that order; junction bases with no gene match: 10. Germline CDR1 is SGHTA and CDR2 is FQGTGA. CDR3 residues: CASSLGQALPSTDTQYF. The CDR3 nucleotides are TGTGCCAGCAGCCTGGGACAGGCCCTCCCTAGCACAGATACGCAGTATTTT.

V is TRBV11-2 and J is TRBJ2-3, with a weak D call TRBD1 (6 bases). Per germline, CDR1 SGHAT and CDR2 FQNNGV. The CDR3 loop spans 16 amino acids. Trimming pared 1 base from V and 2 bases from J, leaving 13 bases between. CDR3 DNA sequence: TGTGCCAGCAGCTTAGCAGGGGCCATCCTCACAGATACGCAGTATTTT. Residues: CASSLAGAILTDTQYF.

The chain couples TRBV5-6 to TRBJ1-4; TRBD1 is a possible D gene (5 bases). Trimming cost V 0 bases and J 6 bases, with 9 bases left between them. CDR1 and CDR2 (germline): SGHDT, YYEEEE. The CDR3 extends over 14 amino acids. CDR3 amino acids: CASSLGDGDEKLFF. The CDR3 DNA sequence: TGTGCCAGCAGCTTGGGGGACGGGGATGAAAAACTGTTTTTT. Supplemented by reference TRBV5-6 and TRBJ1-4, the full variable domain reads DAGVTQSPTHLIKTRGQQVTLRCSPKSGHDTVSWYQQALGQGPQFIFQYYEEEERQRGNFPDRFSGHQFPNYSSELNVNALLLGDSALYLCASSLGDGDEKLFFGSGTQLSVL.

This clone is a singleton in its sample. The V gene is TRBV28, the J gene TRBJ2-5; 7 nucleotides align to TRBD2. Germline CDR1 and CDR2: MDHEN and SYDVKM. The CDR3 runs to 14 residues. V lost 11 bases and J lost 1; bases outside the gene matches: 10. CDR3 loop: CASRRAGAQETQYF. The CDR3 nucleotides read TGTGCCTCGAGGAGGGCGGGAGCCCAAGAGACCCAGTACTTC.

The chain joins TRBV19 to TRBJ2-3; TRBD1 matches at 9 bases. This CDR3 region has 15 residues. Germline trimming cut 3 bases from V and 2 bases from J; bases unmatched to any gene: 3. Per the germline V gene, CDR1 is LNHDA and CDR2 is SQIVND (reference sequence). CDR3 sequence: CASSIRDRDTDTQYF. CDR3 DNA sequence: TGTGCCAGTAGTATCCGGGACAGGGACACAGATACGCAGTATTTT.